These T cell receptor beta chains were read from a single sample in a study of blood T cell repertoires in COVID-19. Method: immunoSEQ multiplex PCR; TCRdb's copy keeps in-frame clones and lacks some. The sample contains some 200,000 clones, approximately 78% of which appear only once. Material: peripheral blood. All receptors derive from a woman older than 75 with acute or convalescent COVID-19. The CDR3 runs from the conserved cysteine through the conserved F or W. The order of the fields is V gene, clone size, J gene, D gene, CDR3 DNA, CDR3 protein. D genes are given only for firm matches. Where a row states a size, it is once, few, many or the class of an expanded clone; other rows omit it.

TRBV7-9,-,TRBJ2-7,TRBD1,TGTGCCAGCAGCTCAAATCGGGACAGTCGAACCTACGAGCAGTACTTC,CASSSNRDSRTYEQYF
TRBV9,-,TRBJ2-5,-,TGTGCCAGCAGCGCACTTACAGGGTCGGAGACCCAGTACTTC,CASSALTGSETQYF
TRBV6-4,-,TRBJ2-3,-,TGTGCCAGCAATTGGACCTTCAGGGCAGATACGCAGTATTTT,CASNWTFRADTQYF
TRBV30,-,TRBJ2-5,TRBD2,TGTGCCTGGAGCGCCGGACTAGCCGACGGAACCCAGTACTTC,CAWSAGLADGTQYF
TRBV27,once,TRBJ1-6,-,TGTGCCAGTGGACAGAATAATTCACCCCTCCACTTT,CASGQNNSPLHF
TRBV5-1,-,TRBJ1-1,TRBD1,TGCGCCAGCAGCTCTTCCGGGCGGATACAGGGGGAGGCAACTGAAGCTTTCTTT,CASSSSGRIQGEATEAFF
TRBV19,-,TRBJ1-2,TRBD1,TGTGCCAGTAGTATGGGACAGGGCTATGGCTACACCTTC,CASSMGQGYGYTF
TRBV7-8,-,TRBJ2-7,TRBD1,TGTGCCAGCAGCCAACCTAGACAGGGGGGAGAGCAGTACTTC,CASSQPRQGGEQYF
TRBV2,few,TRBJ1-5,-,TGTGCCAGCAGTGTAGAGGAGGGGAATCAGCCCCAGCATTTT,CASSVEEGNQPQHF
TRBV10-3,-,TRBJ2-7,TRBD2,TGTGCCACCGGGACTAGCGGGAGCCGAAGCTCCTACGAGCAGTACTTC,CATGTSGSRSSYEQYF
TRBV27,once,TRBJ2-7,-,TGTGCCAGCAGTCCCGGGACACCCTGGAAGGCGCACTTC,CASSPGTPWKAHF
TRBV7-3,-,TRBJ2-1,TRBD2,TGTGCCAGCAGCTTACGGCTAGCGGGAAACAATGAGCAGTTCTTC,CASSLRLAGNNEQFF
TRBV5-4,-,TRBJ2-2,-,TGTGCCAGCAGCTTGGCAGGGAGGTCAGTTTCCGGGGAGCTGTTTTTT,CASSLAGRSVSGELFF
TRBV19,-,TRBJ2-7,-,TGTGCCAGTAGTGGAGGCTACGAGCAGTACTTC,CASSGGYEQYF
TRBV13,-,TRBJ2-1,TRBD2,TGTGCCAGCAGCGCCGGGACTAGCGGGAGTGAAAATGAGCAGTTCTTC,CASSAGTSGSENEQFF
TRBV2,once,TRBJ1-2,-,TGTGCCAGCAGCACCCTACAGGGTTCCTATGGCTACACCTTC,CASSTLQGSYGYTF
TRBV5-1,once,TRBJ1-2,TRBD1,TGCGCCAGCAGCTTTTCAGGGACAGCTGATGGCTACACCTTC,CASSFSGTADGYTF